This T cell receptor (beta chain) was found in a study of CD8 T cells in ankylosing spondylitis. V lost 0 bases and J 1 base, leaving 6 bases between the germline ends. The V gene's germline CDR1 is SEHNR and CDR2 FQNEAQ (reference sequence). The length of the CDR3 is 14 residues. This clonotype has only a few counts. The antigen remains undetermined. The study, taken as a whole, reports: One TCR beta motif, made up of roughly eight highly homologous variants, appeared characteristic of ankylosing spondylitis blood.

TCRdb reanalysed the 5' RACE reads using MiXCR and keeps one entry per CDR3 protein. The sample lists some 840,000 distinct CDR3 sequences; about an eighth were seen once. This chain joins TRBV7-9 and TRBJ2-5; D is unresolved. Source material: blood, either unsorted or a sorted T cell fraction (not recorded which). This TCR came from a male donor with ankylosing spondylitis. The CDR3 DNA reads as TGTGCCAGCAGCTTAGCGCTCAGCCAAGAGACCCAGTACTTC. Amino acids: CASSLALSQETQYF.